The present T cell receptor (beta chain) was sequenced within a study of blood T cell repertoires in COVID-19. Turning to the study itself: T cells, B-cell-depleted T cells, or PBMCs provided the cDNA or gDNA that served as material.

TCRdb's copy holds only in-frame clones and misses some; the assay was immunoSEQ multiplex PCR. Of roughly 100,000 clones listed, about nine tenths are singletons. The V end was cut by 4 bases, the J end by 6 bases, with 16 bases between. This CDR3 has 15 amino acids. CDR1 is MDHEN, CDR2 SYDVKM, per germline. Sequences were obtained from peripheral blood. This clonotype was sampled from a woman of 80 years or more in a cohort sampled during active COVID-19. The chain recombines TRBV28 with TRBJ2-4; perhaps TRBD1 as D (5 bases). The DNA for the CDR3 is TGTGCCAGCAGTTATGGGGCGTGGGGCAGAAACATTCAGTACTTC. Translating gives CASSYGAWGRNIQYF.